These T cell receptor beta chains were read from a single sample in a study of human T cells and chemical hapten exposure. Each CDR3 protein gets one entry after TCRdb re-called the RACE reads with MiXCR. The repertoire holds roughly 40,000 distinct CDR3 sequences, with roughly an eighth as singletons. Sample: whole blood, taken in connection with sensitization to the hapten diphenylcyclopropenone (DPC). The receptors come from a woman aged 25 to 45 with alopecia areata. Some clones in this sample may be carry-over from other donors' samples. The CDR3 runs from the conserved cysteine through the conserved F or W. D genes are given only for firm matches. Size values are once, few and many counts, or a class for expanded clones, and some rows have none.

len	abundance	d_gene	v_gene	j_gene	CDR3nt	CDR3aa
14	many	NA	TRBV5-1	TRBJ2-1	TGCGCCAGCAGCTTGGGCGGATCCTACAATGAGCAGTTCTTC	CASSLGGSYNEQFF
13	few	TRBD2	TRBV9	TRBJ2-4	TGCGAACTACTGGCGGGAGCCGAAAACATTCAGTACTTC	CELLAGAENIQYF
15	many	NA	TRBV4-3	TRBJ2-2	TGCGCCAGCAGCCAAGACGCCGGGAACACCGGGGAGCTGTTTTTT	CASSQDAGNTGELFF
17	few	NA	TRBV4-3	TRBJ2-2	TGCGCCAGCAGCCAAGAGGGGGCAGGGCTGAACACCGGGGAGCTGTTTTTT	CASSQEGAGLNTGELFF
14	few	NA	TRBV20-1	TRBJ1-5	TGCAGTGCGCCCGCGGGGGGGATTAATCAGCCCCAGCATTTT	CSAPAGGINQPQHF
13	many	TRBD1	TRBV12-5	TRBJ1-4	TGTGCTACACCCGGGACAGACCATGAAAAACTGTTTTTT	CATPGTDHEKLFF
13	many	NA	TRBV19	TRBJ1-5	TGTGCCAGTAGTACAGCGGACATTCAGCCCCAGCATTTT	CASSTADIQPQHF
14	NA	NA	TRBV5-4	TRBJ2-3	TGTGCCAGCAGCCGGGCTTATCCCACAGATACGCAGTATTTT	CASSRAYPTDTQYF
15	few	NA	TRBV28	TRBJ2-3	TGTGCCAGCAGCCGGAGGGGGGAGGGAGGTGATACGCAGTATTTT	CASSRRGEGGDTQYF
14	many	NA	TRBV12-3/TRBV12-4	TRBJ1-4	TGTGCCAGCAGTTTAACAGATCCGGTGGGAAAACTGTTTTTT	CASSLTDPVGKLFF
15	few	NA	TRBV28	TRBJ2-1	TGTGCCAGCAGCGGAGGGGGCAGCAGGTACAATGAGCAGTTCTTC	CASSGGGSRYNEQFF
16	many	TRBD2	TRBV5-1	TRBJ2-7	TGCGCCAGCAGCCCCGGGACTAGCGGGAGGAGCTACGAGCAGTACTTC	CASSPGTSGRSYEQYF
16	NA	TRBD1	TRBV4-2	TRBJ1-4	TGTGCCAGCAGCCAAGAAAGCGGCAGGGGGCTTGGAAAACTGTTTTTT	CASSQESGRGLGKLFF
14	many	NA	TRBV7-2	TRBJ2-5	TGTGCCAGCAGCTTAGGGGTTATGCTAGAGACCCAGTACTTC	CASSLGVMLETQYF
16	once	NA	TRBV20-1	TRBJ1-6	TGCAGTGCTAGAGCTCTGCAGAACAACTATAATTCACCCCTCCACTTT	CSARALQNNYNSPLHF
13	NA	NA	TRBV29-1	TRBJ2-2	TGCAGCGTTGAAGGGGGCGACACCGGGGAGCTGTTTTTT	CSVEGGDTGELFF
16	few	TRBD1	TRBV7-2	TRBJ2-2	TGTGCCAGCAGCTTAAGGACAGGGGCCTGGGACGGGGAGCTGTTTTTT	CASSLRTGAWDGELFF
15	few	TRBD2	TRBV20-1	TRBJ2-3	TGCAGTGCTCAGGACGCGGGAGGGCCTGCAGATACGCAGTATTTT	CSAQDAGGPADTQYF
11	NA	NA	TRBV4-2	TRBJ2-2	TGTGCCACCAAGGGCACCGGGGAGCTGTTTTTT	CATKGTGELFF
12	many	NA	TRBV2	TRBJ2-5	TGTGCCAGCAGTGAAACTCCAGAGACCCAGTACTTC	CASSETPETQYF
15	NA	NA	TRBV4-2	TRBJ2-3	TGTGCCAGCAGCTCACCCACGGGAGACCCAGATACGCAGTATTTT	CASSSPTGDPDTQYF
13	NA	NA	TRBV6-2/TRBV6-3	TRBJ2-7	TGTGCCAGCAGGAAGACAAGCTCCTACGAGCAGTACTTC	CASRKTSSYEQYF
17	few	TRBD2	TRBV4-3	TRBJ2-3	TGCGCCAGCAGCCAAGAGTGGACTAGCGGGAGCACAGATACGCAGTATTTT	CASSQEWTSGSTDTQYF
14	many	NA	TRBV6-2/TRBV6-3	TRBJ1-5	TGTGCCAGCAGTCGCCAGACTTTCAATCAGCCCCAGCATTTT	CASSRQTFNQPQHF
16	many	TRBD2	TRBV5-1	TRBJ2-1	TGCGCCAGCAGCTTGTCAGCGGGAGGGCCCTACAATGAGCAGTTCTTC	CASSLSAGGPYNEQFF
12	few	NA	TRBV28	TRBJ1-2	TGTGCCAGCAGTTCCCGAGTCTATGGCTACACCTTC	CASSSRVYGYTF
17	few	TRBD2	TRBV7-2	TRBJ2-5	TGTGCCAGCAGCTCTTTCGGGACTAGCGACAGTGCAGGGACCCAGTACTTC	CASSSFGTSDSAGTQYF
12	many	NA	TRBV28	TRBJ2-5	TGTGCCAGCGGACTGTGGCGAGAGACCCAGTACTTC	CASGLWRETQYF
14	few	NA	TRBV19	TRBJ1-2	TGTGCCAGCCAAGGCCACAGATGGGACTATGGCTACACCTTC	CASQGHRWDYGYTF
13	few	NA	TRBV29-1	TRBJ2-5	TGCAGCGTTGTAGGGCAGTCCAGTGGGACCCAGTACTTC	CSVVGQSSGTQYF
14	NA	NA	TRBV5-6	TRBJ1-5	TGTGCCAGCAGCTTGGTAGGTCCCGATCAGCCCCAGCATTTT	CASSLVGPDQPQHF
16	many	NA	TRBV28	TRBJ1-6	TGTGCCAGCAGTTTAAAGGGGACCCGTTGGAATTCACCCCTCCACTTT	CASSLKGTRWNSPLHF
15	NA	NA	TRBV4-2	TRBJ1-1	TGTGCCAGCAGCCGGACCCAACTACAGAGCACTGAAGCTTTCTTT	CASSRTQLQSTEAFF
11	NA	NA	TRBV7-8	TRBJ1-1	TGTGCCAGCAGCTTAGGAGTCACAGCTTTCTTT	CASSLGVTAFF
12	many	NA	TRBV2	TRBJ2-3	TGTGCCGAGGGGGGGAAACGGAATACGCAGTATTTT	CAEGGKRNTQYF
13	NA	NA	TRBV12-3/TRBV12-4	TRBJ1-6	TGTGCCAGCAGAGTCCGATCCAATTCACCCCTCCACTTT	CASRVRSNSPLHF
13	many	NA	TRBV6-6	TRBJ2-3	TGTGCCAGCGGAGGGGCGGGGACGGATACGCAGTATTTT	CASGGAGTDTQYF
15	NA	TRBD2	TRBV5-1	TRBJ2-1	TGCGCCAGCAGCTTGGGGACTAGCTCAGGCAATGAGCAGTTCTTC	CASSLGTSSGNEQFF
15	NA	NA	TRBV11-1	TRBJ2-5	TGTGCCAGCAGCTTGTCGATGGCTAGCAGGGAGAGCCAGTACTTC	CASSLSMASRESQYF
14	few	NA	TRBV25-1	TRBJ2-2	TGTGCCAGCAGTGAAGGCTCAGACACCGGGGAGCTGTTTTTT	CASSEGSDTGELFF
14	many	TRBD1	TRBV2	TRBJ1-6	TGTGCCAGCAACCGACAGGGGGGTAATTCACCCCTCCACTTT	CASNRQGGNSPLHF
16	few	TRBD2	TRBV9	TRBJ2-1	TGTGCCAGCAGCGTAGAGCTAGCGGGAGGGTACAATGAGCAGTTCTTC	CASSVELAGGYNEQFF
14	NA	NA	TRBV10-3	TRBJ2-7	TGTGCCATCAAGTTCGGGTTGGGGGGCTACGAGCAGTACTTC	CAIKFGLGGYEQYF
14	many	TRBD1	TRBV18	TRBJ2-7	TGTGCCAGCTCTCCGGGACAGGGAATGAGGGAGCAGTACTTC	CASSPGQGMREQYF
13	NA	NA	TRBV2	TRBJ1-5	TGTGCCAGCAAAAAGCTGGTGGGCCAGCCCCAGCATTTT	CASKKLVGQPQHF